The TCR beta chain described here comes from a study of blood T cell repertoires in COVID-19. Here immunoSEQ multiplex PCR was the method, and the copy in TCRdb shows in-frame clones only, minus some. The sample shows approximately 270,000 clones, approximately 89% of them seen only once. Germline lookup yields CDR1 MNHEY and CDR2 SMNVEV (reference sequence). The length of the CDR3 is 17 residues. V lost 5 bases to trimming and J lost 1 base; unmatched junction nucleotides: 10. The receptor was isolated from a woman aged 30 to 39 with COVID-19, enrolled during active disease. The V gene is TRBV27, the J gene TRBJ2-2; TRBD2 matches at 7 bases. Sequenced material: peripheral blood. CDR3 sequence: CASSPIWREMNTGELFF. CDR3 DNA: TGTGCCAGCAGTCCCATTTGGCGGGAGATGAACACCGGGGAGCTGTTTTTT.